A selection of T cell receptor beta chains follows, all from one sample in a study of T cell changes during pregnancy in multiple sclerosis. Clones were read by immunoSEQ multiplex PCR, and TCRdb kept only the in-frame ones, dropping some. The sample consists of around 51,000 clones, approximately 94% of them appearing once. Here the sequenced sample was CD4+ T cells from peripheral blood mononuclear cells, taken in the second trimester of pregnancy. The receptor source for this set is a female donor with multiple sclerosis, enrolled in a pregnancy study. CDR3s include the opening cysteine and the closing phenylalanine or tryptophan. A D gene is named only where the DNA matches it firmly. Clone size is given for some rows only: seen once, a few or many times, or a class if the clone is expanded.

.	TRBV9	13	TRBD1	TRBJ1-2	TGTGCCAGCAGCGTAGCGGGACAGGGGGGCTACACCTTC	CASSVAGQGGYTF
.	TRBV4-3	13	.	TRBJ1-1	TGCGCCAGCAGCCAAGTCTTCAACACTGAAGCTTTCTTT	CASSQVFNTEAFF
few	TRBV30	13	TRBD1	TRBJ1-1	TGTGCCTGGAGCACACCGGGACAGGGCAAAGCTTTCTTT	CAWSTPGQGKAFF
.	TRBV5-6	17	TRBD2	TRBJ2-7	TGTGCCAGCAGCTTGGGTGAGTTGAGACTAGCCGACCACGAGCAGTACTTC	CASSLGELRLADHEQYF
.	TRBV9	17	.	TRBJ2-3	TGTGCCAGCAGCGTAGGGGCTCGGGGGTCAAGCACAGATACGCAGTATTTT	CASSVGARGSSTDTQYF
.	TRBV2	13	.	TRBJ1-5	TGTGCCAGCCACAGGGATAGCAATCAGCCCCAGCATTTT	CASHRDSNQPQHF
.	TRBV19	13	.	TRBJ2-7	TGTGCCAGTAGTACCGGCGGCTCTTACGAGCAGTACTTC	CASSTGGSYEQYF
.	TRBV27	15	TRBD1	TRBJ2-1	TGTGCCAGCAGCCCAGGGGGTTCCACTTACAATGAGCAGTTCTTC	CASSPGGSTYNEQFF
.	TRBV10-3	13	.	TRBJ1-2	TGTGCCATCCAAACGGGACACCACTTGGGCTACACCTTC	CAIQTGHHLGYTF
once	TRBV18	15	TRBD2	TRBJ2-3	TGTGCCAGCTCATTACAGCGGGGGGGCACAGATACGCAGTATTTT	CASSLQRGGTDTQYF
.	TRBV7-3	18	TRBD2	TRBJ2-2	TGTGCCAGCAGCCACGGACTAGCGGGGGGGCTGGACACCGGGGAGCTGTTTTTT	CASSHGLAGGLDTGELFF
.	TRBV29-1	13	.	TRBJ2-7	TGCAGCGTTGGAGGAGTCGGGGGCTACGAGCAGTACTTC	CSVGGVGGYEQYF
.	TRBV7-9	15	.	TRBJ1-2	TGTGCCAGCAGCTTAGAGGGAGGCCCTAACTATGGCTACACCTTC	CASSLEGGPNYGYTF
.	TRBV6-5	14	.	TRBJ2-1	TGTGCCAGCAAGCAGGGGACGTCCTACAATGAGCAGTTCTTC	CASKQGTSYNEQFF
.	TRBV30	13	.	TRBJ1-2	TGTGCCTGGAGTGTACAAGGACAGTATGGCTACACCTTC	CAWSVQGQYGYTF
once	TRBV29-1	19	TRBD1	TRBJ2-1	TGCAGCGTTGTCCAGACCCACAGGGGACGCCGTCCTGAAAGCAATGAGCAGTTCTTC	CSVVQTHRGRRPESNEQFF
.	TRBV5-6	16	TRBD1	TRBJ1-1	TGTGCCAGCAGCTTGAAAGGGACAGCAAGGAACACTGAAGCTTTCTTT	CASSLKGTARNTEAFF
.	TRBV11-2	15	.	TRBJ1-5	TGTGCCAGCAGCTCACAGGGAGTTAGCAATCAGCCCCAGCATTTT	CASSSQGVSNQPQHF
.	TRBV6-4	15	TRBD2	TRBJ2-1	TGTGCCAGCAGTCCGGTTCTAGCGGGCCTCAATGAGCAGTTCTTC	CASSPVLAGLNEQFF
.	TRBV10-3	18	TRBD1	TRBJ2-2	TGTGCCATCAGTGAGAGACTTCCGGGACAGGGAACCACCGGGGAGCTGTTTTTT	CAISERLPGQGTTGELFF
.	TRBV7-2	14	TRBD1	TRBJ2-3	TGTGCCAGCAGCGCTGGACAGGGCGCAGATACGCAGTATTTT	CASSAGQGADTQYF
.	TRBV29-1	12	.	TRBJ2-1	TGCAGCGTTGTGCCTAACGGCAATGAGCAGTTCTTC	CSVVPNGNEQFF
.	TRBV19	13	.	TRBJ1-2	TGTGCCAGTAGTTGGCAGGGGAACGTTGGCTACACCTTC	CASSWQGNVGYTF
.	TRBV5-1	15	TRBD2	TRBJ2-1	TGCGCCAGCAGCTTGGGTCTAGCGGACAACAATGAGCAGTTCTTC	CASSLGLADNNEQFF
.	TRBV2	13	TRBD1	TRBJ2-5	TGTGCCAGCAGGACAGGGACGCAAGAGACCCAGTACTTC	CASRTGTQETQYF
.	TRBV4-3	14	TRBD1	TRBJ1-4	TGCGCCAGCAGTCGGACAGGGGGGAGGGAAAAACTGTTTTTT	CASSRTGGREKLFF
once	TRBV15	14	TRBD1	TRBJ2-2	TGTGCCACCGGACAGGGGGCCGTCCCCGGGGAGCTGTTTTTT	CATGQGAVPGELFF
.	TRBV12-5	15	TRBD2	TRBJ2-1	TGTGCTAGTGGCCCTAGCGGGGGGTTCCACAATGAGCAGTTCTTC	CASGPSGGFHNEQFF
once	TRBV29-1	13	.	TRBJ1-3	TGCAGCGTTGAACGGGATTCTGGAAACACCATATATTTT	CSVERDSGNTIYF
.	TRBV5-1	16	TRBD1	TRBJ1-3	TGCGCCAGCAGCGCCACCGGGACAGGGCTTGGAAACACCATATATTTT	CASSATGTGLGNTIYF
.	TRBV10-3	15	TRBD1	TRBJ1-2	TGTGCCATCAGTGAGATAGAGCAGGGGGCTTCAGGCTACACCTTC	CAISEIEQGASGYTF
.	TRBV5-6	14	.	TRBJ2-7	TGTGCCAGCAGCTCGGGTGGTAGGCTCTACGAGCAGTACTTC	CASSSGGRLYEQYF
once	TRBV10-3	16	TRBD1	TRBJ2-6	TGTGCCATCAGCCGACAGGGGGCGGCGGGGGCCAACGTCCTGACTTTC	CAISRQGAAGANVLTF
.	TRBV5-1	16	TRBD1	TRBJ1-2	TGCGCCAGCAGTTGGGGACAGGGGGTATCTAACTATGGCTACACCTTC	CASSWGQGVSNYGYTF
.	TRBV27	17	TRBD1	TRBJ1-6	TGTGCCAGCAGTTTATCCCGGACAGGTTCCTATAATTCACCCCTCCACTTT	CASSLSRTGSYNSPLHF
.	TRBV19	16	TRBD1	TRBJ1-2	TGTGCCAGTCCTCAGGGGGCAAGCCCTTGTGTCTATGGCTACACCTTC	CASPQGASPCVYGYTF
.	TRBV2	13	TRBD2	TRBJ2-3	TGTGCCCCTCGGACTAGCGAGGCAGATACGCAGTATTTT	CAPRTSEADTQYF
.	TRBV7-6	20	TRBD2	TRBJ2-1	TGTGCCAGCAGCTTAGGGTCTGCTAGCGGGGGTATCGTTTCCTACAATGAGCAGTTCTTC	CASSLGSASGGIVSYNEQFF
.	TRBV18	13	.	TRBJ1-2	TGTGCCAGCTCACCGCTAGACCTCTATGGCTACACCTTC	CASSPLDLYGYTF
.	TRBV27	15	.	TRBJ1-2	TGTGCCAGCAGTTTAGGACAGACCTACTCTAGTGGCTACACCTTC	CASSLGQTYSSGYTF
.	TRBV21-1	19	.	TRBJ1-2	TGTGCCAGCAGCAAAGAGGGTGGGGCAGGGGATTATATAGACTATGGCTACACCTTC	CASSKEGGAGDYIDYGYTF
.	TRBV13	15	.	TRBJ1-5	TGTGCCAGCAGCTTGAGGAGGGCAAGCAATCAGCCCCAGCATTTT	CASSLRRASNQPQHF